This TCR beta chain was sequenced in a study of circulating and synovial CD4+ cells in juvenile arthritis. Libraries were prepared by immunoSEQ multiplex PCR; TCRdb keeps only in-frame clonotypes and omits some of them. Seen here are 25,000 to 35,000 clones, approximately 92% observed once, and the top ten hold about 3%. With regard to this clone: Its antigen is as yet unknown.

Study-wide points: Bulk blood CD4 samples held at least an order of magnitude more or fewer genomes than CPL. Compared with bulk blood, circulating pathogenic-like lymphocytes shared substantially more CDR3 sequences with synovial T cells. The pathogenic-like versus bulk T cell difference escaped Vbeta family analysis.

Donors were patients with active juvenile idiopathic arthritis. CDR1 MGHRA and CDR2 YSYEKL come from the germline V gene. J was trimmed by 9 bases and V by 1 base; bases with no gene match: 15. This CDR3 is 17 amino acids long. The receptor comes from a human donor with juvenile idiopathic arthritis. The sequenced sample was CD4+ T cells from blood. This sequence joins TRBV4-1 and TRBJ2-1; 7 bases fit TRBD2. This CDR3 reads CASSQVGGRDYSGEQFF. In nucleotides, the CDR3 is TGCGCCAGCAGCCAAGTGGGTGGGAGGGATTATAGCGGTGAGCAGTTCTTC.